Sequencing of this T cell receptor beta chain was carried out in a study of CD8 T cells in ankylosing spondylitis. Points from the study as a whole: Disease-linked clones, CD8+, were relatively rare in peripheral blood. It appeared that ankylosing spondylitis blood was characterized by a TCR beta motif of eight highly homologous variants. Researchers reportedly found disease-linked clones significantly enriched in matched ankylosing spondylitis synovial fluid.

As regards this clonotype: Its antigen is unidentified.

It was by quantitative 5'-RACE with molecular barcodes that TCR beta libraries were made. TCRdb re-called the 5' RACE reads through MiXCR, storing one row per CDR3 protein. Of approximately 540,000 distinct CDR3 sequences listed, roughly 13% are singletons. CDR1 and CDR2 (germline): SGHKS, YYEKEE (reference sequence). This CDR3 region has 16 residues. Trimming removed 1 base from V and 6 bases from J, with 16 bases in between. The clonotype was recovered from a male donor with ankylosing spondylitis. The chain employs TRBV5-5 and TRBJ2-2; possibly TRBD2 for D (6 bases). Source material: blood, either unsorted or a sorted T cell fraction (not recorded which). The CDR3: CASSLSGLTVAGELFF. The DNA for the CDR3 is TGTGCCAGCAGCTTGAGCGGGTTAACGGTGGCCGGGGAGCTGTTTTTT.